The 16 T cell receptor beta chains below were found in one sample sequenced in a study of blood T cell repertoires in COVID-19 (TCRdb year 2020). To prepare the library, the immunoSEQ multiplex PCR assay was applied. Here the immuneACCESS table is served through TCRdb, limited to in-frame sequences with V and J called. Missing clones are a known gap in these copies; in checked studies unresolved V genes cover under half, and the rest lacks a known reason. This sample comprises 330,000 or so clones, 87% of them detected only once. 9.5% to 10% of the sample comes from the top ten. Sequencing was performed on peripheral blood. These TCRs come from a man between 25 and 39 years old with COVID-19, enrolled during active disease.

In this sample, this clone turned up a few times. The chain uses TRBV7-6 and TRBJ2-3; weak D call: TRBD1 (5 bases). CDR3 length equals 13 residues. V lost 1 base to trimming and J lost 10 bases, with 12 bases between them. Germline-derived CDR1 and CDR2 are SGHVS and FNYEAQ. CDR3 sequence (DNA): TGTGCCAGCAGCTTAGGACAGATAGACGCGCAGTATTTT. It is translated as CASSLGQIDAQYF.

The chain carries TRBV3-1 (or the pseudogene TRBV3-2) and TRBJ1-6; 7 nucleotides line up with TRBD1. The ends lost 0 bases at V and 10 bases at J; junction bases unmatched: 6. Germline V gene sequence: CDR1 LGHDT, CDR2 YNNKEL (reference sequence). The CDR3 has 15 residues. The CDR3 loop reads CASSQEWTGGSPLHF. Written as DNA, the CDR3 is TGTGCCAGCAGCCAAGAGTGGACAGGAGGCTCACCCCTCCACTTT.

V and J are TRBV9 and TRBJ1-4, with 8 bases matching TRBD1. V lost 2 bases, J lost 9 bases, and 6 bases stayed unmatched. Germline CDR1 and CDR2: SGDLS and YYNGEE. The CDR3 runs 14 residues. The CDR3 loop reads CASSVGQGSQKLFF. In DNA form, the CDR3 reads TGTGCCAGCAGCGTTGGACAGGGTAGTCAAAAACTGTTTTTT.

CDR3 in DNA: TGTGCCAGCAGCCTCTGGACAGGGGAGGTGGGGACTAATGAAAAACTGTTTTTT. Amino acids: CASSLWTGEVGTNEKLFF. V and J are TRBV28 and TRBJ1-4; 9 nucleotides agree with TRBD1. Unmatched junction bases numbered 13, after V lost 6 bases and J lost 2 bases. Looked up from germline, CDR1 is MDHEN and CDR2 is SYDVKM. The length of the CDR3 is 18 residues.

The chain links TRBV4-3 to TRBJ2-2; the match to TRBD1 covers 8 bases. In germline, CDR1 is LGHNA, CDR2 YSLEER. This CDR3 comprises 16 residues. J was trimmed by 7 bases and V by 0 bases; bases with no gene match: 7. The CDR3 here is CASSQDPGGAVGELFF. CDR3 coding DNA: TGCGCCAGCAGCCAAGATCCAGGGGGCGCGGTCGGGGAGCTGTTTTTT.

This clone was detected once. V is TRBV6-2 or TRBV6-3 and J is TRBJ1-6; the match to TRBD1 covers 10 bases. Germline V gene lookup returns CDR1 MNHEY and CDR2 SVGEGT. This CDR3 comprises 16 residues. Trimming took 2 bases from V and 7 from J; bases not matched to a gene: 5. This chain's CDR3 is CASSYRQGARNSPLHF. The CDR3 nucleotides read TGTGCCAGCAGTTACAGACAGGGGGCGCGCAATTCACCCCTCCACTTT.

The chain carries TRBV28 and TRBJ1-1, with D unclear. V was cut by 6 bases and J by 0 bases, with 17 bases left in between. The CDR3 runs to 16 residues. The germline V gene has CDR1 MDHEN and CDR2 SYDVKM. Here the CDR3 reads CASRPLGRGMNTEAFF. CDR3 coding DNA: TGTGCCAGCAGACCACTGGGCAGAGGGATGAACACTGAAGCTTTCTTT.

The table lists this clone with a few counts. V gene TRBV30 combines with J gene TRBJ1-5, with 7 bases fitting TRBD1. Germline lookup yields CDR1 GTSNPN and CDR2 SVGIG (reference sequence). The CDR3 is 15 amino acids. Losses at the gene ends were 1 base for V and 3 bases for J; bases not matched to a gene: 6. The CDR3 reads CAWSALTGINQPQHF. The CDR3 nucleotides are TGTGCCTGGAGTGCATTGACAGGGATCAATCAGCCCCAGCATTTT. Using reference TRBV30 and TRBJ1-5 for the parts outside the CDR3, the full variable domain is SQTIHQWPATLVQPVGSPLSLECTVEGTSNPNLYWYRQAAGRGLQLLFYSVGIGQISSEVPQNLSASRPQDRQFILSSKKLLLSDSGFYLCAWSALTGINQPQHFGDGTRLSIL.

The chain links TRBV7-2 to TRBJ2-2, with no clear D. CDR1 and CDR2 (germline): SGHTA, FQGNSA. This CDR3 comprises 13 residues. Between the trimmed V and J ends, which lost 1 base and 4 bases, there was a span of 4 bases. CDR3 sequence reads: CASSLGGTGELFF. The CDR3, as DNA: TGTGCCAGCAGCTTAGGAGGCACCGGGGAGCTGTTTTTT.

The chain employs TRBV19 and TRBJ2-7; 7 nucleotides line up with TRBD1. The CDR3 sequence is 16 residues long. Germline V gene data show CDR1 as LNHDA and CDR2 as SQIVND (reference sequence). Losses at the gene ends were 5 bases for V and 0 bases for J; bases not matched to a gene: 10. CDR3: CASSHLPGQLSYEQYF. The CDR3 DNA follows: TGTGCCAGTAGTCACCTTCCGGGACAGCTCTCCTACGAGCAGTACTTC.

The gene calls are TRBV28 and TRBJ2-7; D is perhaps TRBD1 (5 bases). Germline CDR1 is MDHEN and CDR2 is SYDVKM. Deletions cut 5 bases from V and 2 bases from J, with 13 bases between. The CDR3 sequence is 14 residues long. The CDR3 is CASSGAQGPYEQYF. CDR3 nucleotides: TGTGCCAGCAGTGGGGCCCAAGGGCCCTACGAGCAGTACTTC.

This clone turned up a few times. The chain combines TRBV10-3 with TRBJ2-2, with 9 bases aligning to TRBD1. Per the germline V gene, CDR1 is ENHRY and CDR2 is SYGVKD. The J segment lost 2 bases and the V segment lost 5 bases, leaving 9 bases of the junction unmatched. CDR3 size: 17 residues. The CDR3 sequence is CAISLLGDRANTGELFF. The CDR3 bases are TGTGCCATCAGTCTCCTAGGGGACAGGGCCAACACCGGGGAGCTGTTTTTT.

The gene calls are TRBV5-1 and TRBJ2-2; TRBD2 matches 7 bases. J was trimmed by 6 bases and V by 7 bases; bases with no gene match: 15. The V gene's germline CDR1 is SGHRS and CDR2 YFSETQ. The CDR3 is made up of 16 amino acids. The CDR3 is CASLESTSISSGELFF. In DNA, the CDR3 is TGCGCCAGCTTGGAGTCGACTAGCATTTCGTCCGGGGAGCTGTTTTTT. Variable domain in full (rest from reference TRBV5-1 and TRBJ2-2): KAGVTQTPRYLIKTRGQQVTLSCSPISGHRSVSWYQQTPGQGLQFLFEYFSETQRNKGNFPGRFSGRQFSNSRSEMNVSTLELGDSALYLCASLESTSISSGELFFGEGSRLTVL.

V is TRBV28 and J is TRBJ1-2; 8 positions match TRBD1. Per germline, CDR1 MDHEN and CDR2 SYDVKM. This CDR3 has 16 amino acids. V shed 6 bases, J shed 3 bases, and the junction held 12 bases outside the gene matches. CDR3 sequence (DNA): TGTGCCAGCAGCGCCCTGACAGGGGATTGGGACTATGGCTACACCTTC. The encoded protein is CASSALTGDWDYGYTF.

This chain joins TRBV7-9 and TRBJ1-4, with 8 bases matching TRBD1. This CDR3 has 15 residues. With 1 base clipped from V and 8 bases from J, the junction kept 6 bases outside the gene matches. Per germline, CDR1 SEHNR and CDR2 FQNEAQ (reference sequence). For the CDR3, the DNA is TGTGCCAGCAGCTTAGGGGCAGGGGGCGAGGAAAAACTGTTTTTT. It specifies CASSLGAGGEEKLFF.

This clone was seen just once. This chain joins TRBV6-5 and TRBJ1-3; TRBD1 aligns across 8 bases. Per the germline V gene, CDR1 is MNHEY and CDR2 is SVGAGI. CDR3 length: 14 amino acids. With V trimmed by 8 bases and J by 2 bases, 5 bases remained unmatched. The CDR3 sequence is CASVTGGTGNTIYF. The CDR3 DNA sequence: TGTGCCAGCGTTACAGGGGGTACTGGAAACACCATATATTTT.